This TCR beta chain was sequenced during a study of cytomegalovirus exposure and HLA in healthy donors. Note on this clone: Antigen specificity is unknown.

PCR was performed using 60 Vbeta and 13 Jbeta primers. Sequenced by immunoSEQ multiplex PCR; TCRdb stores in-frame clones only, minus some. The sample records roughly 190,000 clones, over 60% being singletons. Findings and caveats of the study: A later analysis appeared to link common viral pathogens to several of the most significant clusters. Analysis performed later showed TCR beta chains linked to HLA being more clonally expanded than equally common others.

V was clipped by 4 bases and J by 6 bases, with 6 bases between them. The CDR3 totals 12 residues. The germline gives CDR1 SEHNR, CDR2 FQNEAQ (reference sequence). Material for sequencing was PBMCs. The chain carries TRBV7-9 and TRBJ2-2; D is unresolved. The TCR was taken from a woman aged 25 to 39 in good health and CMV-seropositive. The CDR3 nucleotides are TGTGCCAGCAGCTCCCCTCCCGGGGAGCTGTTTTTT. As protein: CASSSPPGELFF.